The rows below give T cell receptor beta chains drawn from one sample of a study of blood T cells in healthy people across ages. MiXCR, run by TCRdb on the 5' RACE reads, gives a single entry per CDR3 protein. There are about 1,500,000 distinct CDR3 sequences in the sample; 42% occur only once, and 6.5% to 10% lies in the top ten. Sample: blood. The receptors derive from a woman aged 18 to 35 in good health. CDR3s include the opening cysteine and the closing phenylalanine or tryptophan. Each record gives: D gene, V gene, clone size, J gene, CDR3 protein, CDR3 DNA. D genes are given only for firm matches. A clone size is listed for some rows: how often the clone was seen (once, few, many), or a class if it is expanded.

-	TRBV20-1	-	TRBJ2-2	CSARDEGELFF	TGCAGTGCTAGAGATGAAGGGGAGCTGTTTTTT
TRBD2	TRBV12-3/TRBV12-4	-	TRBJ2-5	CASSLWASGSYGTQYF	TGTGCCAGCAGTTTGTGGGCTAGCGGGAGCTATGGGACCCAGTACTTC
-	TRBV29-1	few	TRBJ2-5	CSLLRGGSETQYF	TGCAGCCTGCTGAGGGGGGGGTCAGAGACCCAGTACTTC
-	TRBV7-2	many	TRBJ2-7	CASSLYDPGTYEQYF	TGTGCCAGCAGCTTATACGACCCAGGGACCTACGAGCAGTACTTC
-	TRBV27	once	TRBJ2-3	CASSVYSPDTQYF	TGTGCCAGCAGTGTCTATAGCCCAGATACGCAGTATTTT
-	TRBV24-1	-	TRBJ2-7	CATSDTRDAPYEQYF	TGTGCCACCAGTGACACCCGGGACGCTCCCTACGAGCAGTACTTC
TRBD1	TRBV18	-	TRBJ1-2	CASSRDRGEYGYTF	TGTGCCAGCTCCCGGGACAGGGGGGAATATGGCTACACCTTC
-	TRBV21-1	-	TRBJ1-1	CASSKAVGPEGAFF	TGTGCCAGCAGCAAAGCGGTGGGGCCTGAGGGAGCTTTCTTT
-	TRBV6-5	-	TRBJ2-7	CASSYSSNEQYF	TGTGCCAGCAGTTACTCCAGCAACGAGCAGTACTTC
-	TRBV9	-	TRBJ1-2	CASSVGMVGYTF	TGTGCCAGCAGCGTAGGGATGGTTGGCTACACCTTC
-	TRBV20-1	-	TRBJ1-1	CSAREQTGGGTEAFF	TGCAGTGCTAGAGAGCAGACAGGAGGGGGAACTGAAGCTTTCTTT
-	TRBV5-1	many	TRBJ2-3	CASSLERADTQYF	TGCGCCAGCAGCTTGGAGAGGGCAGATACGCAGTATTTT
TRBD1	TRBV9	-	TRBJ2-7	CASSSRTGKGYEQYF	TGTGCCAGCAGCTCCCGGACAGGCAAAGGATACGAGCAGTACTTC
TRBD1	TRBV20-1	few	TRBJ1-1	CSATNPGQGADEAFF	TGCAGTGCTACAAACCCGGGACAGGGGGCGGATGAAGCTTTCTTT
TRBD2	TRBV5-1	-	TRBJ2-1	CASSPGGTSGSIVNEQFF	TGCGCCAGCAGCCCGGGGGGGACTAGCGGGAGTATCGTGAATGAGCAGTTCTTC
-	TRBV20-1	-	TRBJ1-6	CSADQSSYNSPLHF	TGCAGTGCCGACCAGAGCTCCTATAATTCACCCCTCCACTTT
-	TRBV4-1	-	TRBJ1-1	CASSQESGLRAANLNTEAFF	TGCGCCAGCAGCCAAGAATCGGGGCTCAGGGCGGCAAATTTGAACACTGAAGCTTTCTTT
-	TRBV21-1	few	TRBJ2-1	CASSKACSGRWEAQFF	TGTGCCAGCAGCAAAGCTTGTAGCGGGAGATGGGAGGCGCAGTTCTTC
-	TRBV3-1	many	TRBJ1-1	CASSPGLRSGEAFF	TGTGCCAGCAGCCCCGGTCTCAGAAGTGGTGAAGCTTTCTTT
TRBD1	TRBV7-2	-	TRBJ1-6	CASSPFPGTGLNSPLHF	TGTGCCAGCAGCCCGTTTCCCGGGACAGGCCTTAATTCACCCCTCCACTTT
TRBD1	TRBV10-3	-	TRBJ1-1	CAIKDRDTTEAFF	TGTGCCATCAAGGACAGGGATACCACTGAAGCTTTCTTT
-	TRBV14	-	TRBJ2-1	CASSQVVLTYNEQFF	TGTGCCAGCAGTCAAGTGGTGCTAACCTACAATGAGCAGTTCTTC
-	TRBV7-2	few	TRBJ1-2	CASSLATETYYGYTF	TGTGCCAGCAGTCTGGCTACGGAAACCTACTATGGCTACACCTTC
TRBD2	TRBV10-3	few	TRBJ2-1	CAISNLAGGSNEQFF	TGTGCCATCAGCAACCTAGCGGGGGGGTCTAATGAGCAGTTCTTC
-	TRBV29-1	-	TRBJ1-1	CNVTGGTHPEAFF	TGCAACGTAACGGGGGGAACACACCCTGAAGCTTTCTTT
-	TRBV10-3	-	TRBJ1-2	CAIRDQGPYRDGYTF	TGTGCCATCAGGGACCAGGGGCCCTATCGGGATGGCTACACCTTC
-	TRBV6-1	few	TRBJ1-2	CASSETQGYGYTF	TGTGCCAGCAGTGAAACTCAGGGTTATGGCTACACCTTC
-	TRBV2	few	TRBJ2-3	CARRVTPDTQYF	TGTGCCAGGCGGGTTACACCAGATACGCAGTATTTT
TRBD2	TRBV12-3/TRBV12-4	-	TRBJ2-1	CASSPRTSGEQFF	TGTGCCAGCAGTCCCCGGACTAGCGGGGAGCAGTTCTTC
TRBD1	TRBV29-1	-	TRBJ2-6	CSVSGQGGGANVLTF	TGCAGCGTTTCCGGACAGGGTGGCGGGGCCAACGTCCTGACTTTC
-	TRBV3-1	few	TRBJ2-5	CASSQEVGETQYF	TGTGCCAGCAGCCAAGAGGTCGGAGAGACCCAGTACTTC
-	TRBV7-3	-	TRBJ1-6	CASSLTSNSPLHF	TGTGCCAGCAGCTTAACATCGAATTCACCCCTCCACTTT
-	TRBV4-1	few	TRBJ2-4	CASASEILAKNIQYF	TGCGCCAGCGCTAGTGAAATTCTAGCCAAAAACATTCAGTACTTC
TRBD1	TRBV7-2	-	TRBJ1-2	CASSPKQGALYGYTF	TGTGCCAGCAGTCCTAAACAGGGGGCTTTGTATGGCTACACCTTC